The 18 T cell receptor beta chains reported below all come from one sample, sequenced in a study of T-cell memory formation after mild COVID-19. Each CDR3 protein gets one entry after TCRdb re-called the 5' RACE reads with MiXCR. The table shows approximately 250,000 distinct CDR3 sequences, with roughly 16% occurring only once. Input material: PBMCs or a T cell subset sorted from them (not recorded which). The receptors were gathered from a man aged 18 to 35 who had mild COVID-19 (a few samples of this study predate the infection). Cell type and time point are not known.

The sample holds many counts of this clonotype. The chain couples TRBV5-1 to TRBJ2-5, with 9 nucleotides matching TRBD2. Germline V gene data show CDR1 as SGHRS and CDR2 as YFSETQ. CDR3 length equals 16 residues. Trimming cost V 5 bases and J 2 bases; bases outside gene matches: 10. The DNA of the CDR3 is TGCGCCAGCAGACCCCAGACTAGCGGAACACAAGAGACCCAGTACTTC. Protein product: CASRPQTSGTQETQYF.

The gene calls are TRBV20-1 and TRBJ2-7; D is unresolved. With 2 bases removed from V and 0 bases from J, the gap between germline ends came to 8 bases. This CDR3 is built from 13 residues. Germline V gene lookup returns CDR1 DFQATT and CDR2 SNEGSKA (reference sequence). This chain's CDR3 is CSARLGNSYEQYF. The CDR3 region has the DNA TGCAGTGCTAGACTAGGGAACTCCTACGAGCAGTACTTC.

The rearrangement joins TRBV7-8 to TRBJ1-1; no firm D call. This CDR3 has 13 amino acids. The ends were cut back, 1 base at V and 8 bases at J, with 11 bases in the middle. Per germline, CDR1 SGHVS and CDR2 FQNEAQ. The CDR3 region is CASSLEILREAFF. The CDR3 DNA reads TGTGCCAGCAGCTTAGAGATCCTAAGGGAAGCTTTCTTT.

The rearrangement uses TRBV5-1 and TRBJ2-3, with a weak D call TRBD2 (5 bases). There are 16 residues in the CDR3. Trimming left V 1 base short and J 0 bases short, with 12 bases between. The germline V gene has CDR1 SGHRS and CDR2 YFSETQ. This chain's CDR3 is CASSLPPAASTDTQYF. The CDR3 nucleotides read TGCGCCAGCAGCTTGCCTCCAGCGGCTAGCACAGATACGCAGTATTTT.

This clonotype has a handful of counts. The chain couples TRBV6-5 to TRBJ2-5; D is uncertain. Germline V gene sequence: CDR1 MNHEY, CDR2 SVGAGI. V was cut by 6 bases and J by 4 bases, with 18 bases left in between. The CDR3 covers 15 residues. CDR3 in amino acids: CASSSRWGRGETQYF. The CDR3 DNA is TGTGCCAGCAGCTCCAGGTGGGGTCGCGGAGAGACCCAGTACTTC.

This clonotype occurred a few times. This chain connects TRBV9 to TRBJ1-1; weak D call: TRBD1 (5 bases). V was shortened by 0 bases and J by 8 bases, with 14 bases between the two germline ends. CDR3 length: 14 residues. The germline V gene has CDR1 SGDLS and CDR2 YYNGEE. CDR3 DNA sequence: TGTGCCAGCAGCGTAGGGGGCAGGGCTCCCGAAGCTTTCTTT. Residues: CASSVGGRAPEAFF.

The rearrangement links TRBV12-3 or TRBV12-4 to TRBJ1-4; D uncertain. V was clipped by 3 bases and J by 5 bases, with 13 bases between them. This CDR3 region has 15 residues. The CDR3 loop is CASSLPVRTNEKLFF. The CDR3 DNA reads TGTGCCAGCAGTTTGCCCGTCCGAACAAATGAAAAACTGTTTTTT.

Only a few counts were recorded for this clonotype. The V and J genes are TRBV7-2 and TRBJ2-2; 13 positions agree with TRBD2. The CDR3 is made up of 16 amino acids. J was trimmed by 8 bases and V by 5 bases; bases with no gene match: 8. Germline loops: CDR1 SGHTA, CDR2 FQGNSA. The DNA of the CDR3 is TGTGCCAGCAGCCTACGGGGACTAGCGGGGCCTGGGGAGCTGTTTTTT. Amino acid sequence: CASSLRGLAGPGELFF.

This clonotype turned up a few times. The CDR3 protein is CASSTSGGTQYF. In nucleotides, the CDR3 is TGTGCCAGTAGTACTAGCGGGGGGACCCAGTACTTC. V usage is TRBV19 and J usage is TRBJ2-5; 10 nucleotides agree with TRBD2. Per the germline V gene, CDR1 is LNHDA and CDR2 is SQIVND (reference sequence). The CDR3 is 12 residues long. Unmatched junction bases numbered 0, after V lost 4 bases and J lost 7 bases.

The rearrangement links TRBV6-1 to TRBJ1-1; no firm D call. Germline loops: CDR1 MNHNS, CDR2 SASEGT. The V and J ends lost 3 bases and 2 bases respectively, with 7 bases between them. The CDR3 loop spans 13 amino acids. The CDR3 region is CASSDRINTEAFF. The DNA of the CDR3 is TGTGCCAGCAGTGACAGGATAAACACTGAAGCTTTCTTT.

Written as DNA, the CDR3 is TGTGCCAGCAGAAATCGGACAGGGTGGCAGCGGCAGCCCCAGCATTTT. This gives the protein CASRNRTGWQRQPQHF. V is TRBV6-2 or TRBV6-3 and J is TRBJ1-5, with 8 nucleotides matching TRBD1. The CDR3 is 16 amino acids. The germline V gene encodes CDR1 MNHEY and CDR2 SVGEGT. Trimming took 6 bases from V and 7 from J; bases not matched to a gene: 14.

The chain is built from TRBV2 and TRBJ2-7, with D maybe TRBD2 (6 bases). V shed 3 bases and J shed 4 bases, with 16 bases lying between them. CDR3 length: 15 amino acids. Germline CDR1 and CDR2: SNHLY and FYNNEI. In DNA, the CDR3 is TGTGCCAGCAGTGATTCGGGACTCGGTATTTACGAGCAGTACTTC. Translating gives CASSDSGLGIYEQYF. Together with reference TRBV2 and TRBJ2-7, the CDR3 gives the full variable domain: EPEVTQTPSHQVTQMGQEVILRCVPISNHLYFYWYRQILGQKVEFLVSFYNNEISEKSEIFDDQFSVERPDGSNFTLKIRSTKLEDSAMYFCASSDSGLGIYEQYFGPGTRLTVT.

The chain recombines TRBV6-6 with TRBJ2-7; the D is unclear. Trimming left V 8 bases short and J 4 bases short, with 12 bases between. The CDR3 totals 12 residues. The germline CDR1 and CDR2 sequences are MNHNY and SVGAGI (reference sequence). The CDR3 DNA reads TGTGCCAGCGGTCGAGGTTTATACGAGCAGTACGTC. This translates into CASGRGLYEQYV.

This sequence joins TRBV7-9 and TRBJ1-1; D perhaps matches TRBD1 (6 bases). V lost 1 base, J lost 2 bases, and 14 bases lay in between. Per germline, CDR1 SEHNR and CDR2 FQNEAQ (reference sequence). The CDR3 runs 16 residues. The CDR3 nucleotides are TGTGCCAGCAGCTTAGGCCTGGGGGGCCTTAACACTGAAGCTTTCTTT. Translation gives CASSLGLGGLNTEAFF.

In this sample, this clonotype turned up a few times. The V call is TRBV5-6, the J call TRBJ2-7, with 7 nucleotides matching TRBD1. Germline V gene data show CDR1 as SGHDT and CDR2 as YYEEEE. The V segment lost 0 bases and the J segment 3 bases; nucleotides outside the gene matches: 3. The CDR3 is 14 residues long. The CDR3 sequence is CASSLGGDSYEQYV. CDR3 DNA sequence: TGTGCCAGCAGCTTGGGAGGGGACAGCTACGAGCAGTACGTC.

This clonotype was seen more than once but under ten times. The chain joins TRBV10-3 to TRBJ2-7, with a weak D call TRBD2 (5 bases). Germline values: CDR1 ENHRY, CDR2 SYGVKD. This CDR3 comprises 11 residues. V lost 11 bases and J 6 bases, leaving 14 bases between the germline ends. DNA for the CDR3: TGTGCCTCCGGTGCACTAGTCGAGCAGTACTTC. This gives the protein CASGALVEQYF.

At least ten counts were recorded for this clonotype. The rearrangement joins TRBV7-6 to TRBJ2-5; tentative D call: TRBD1 (5 bases). The germline CDR1 and CDR2 sequences are SGHVS and FNYEAQ. This CDR3 is built from 14 residues. Trimming took 1 base from V and 0 from J, leaving 6 bases between them. The CDR3 loop reads CASSLGTNQETQYF. In DNA, the CDR3 is TGTGCCAGCAGCTTAGGGACAAACCAAGAGACCCAGTACTTC.

This clonotype was seen ten or more times. V is TRBV4-3 and J is TRBJ2-1; D unclear. V gave up 0 bases and J gave up 0 bases, with 12 bases separating them. This CDR3 spans 17 amino acids. Looked up from germline, CDR1 is LGHNA and CDR2 is YSLEER. The CDR3 coding sequence is TGCGCCAGCAGCCAAGATCGGGCTCCGAACTCCTACAATGAGCAGTTCTTC. As protein: CASSQDRAPNSYNEQFF.